This T cell receptor beta chain was captured in a study of blood T cell repertoires in COVID-19. Turning to the study itself: There were acute and convalescent COVID-19 samples, and they came from the United States, Italy and Spain. PBMCs, B-cell-depleted T cells, or T cells were the source of the cDNA or gDNA that made up the material.

How the authors handled the data: Reference gene primer amplification gave estimated nucleated cell counts. The assay was immunoSEQ multiplex PCR, and TCRdb's table has in-frame clones only and misses some. D and trimming were read from the DNA, whereas the V and J calls and clone size are those reported in that table. The sample comprises more than 65,000 clones, approximately 80% of which are singletons, and approximately 6.2% rests with the top ten. From germline, CDR1 is SGDLS and CDR2 YYNGEE. The V and J ends lost 0 bases and 6 bases respectively, with 9 bases between them. The CDR3 runs 14 residues. This clone was counted a single time.

The J gene is TRBJ2-2, the V gene TRBV9; a weak D match, TRBD2 (5 bases). The receptor comes from a man in his sixties with active or convalescent COVID-19. The sequencing input was peripheral blood. CDR3: CASSVEERAGELFF. CDR3 in DNA: TGTGCCAGCAGCGTAGAGGAGAGGGCCGGGGAGCTGTTTTTT.